Following are 21 T cell receptor beta chains from one sample sequenced in a study of blood T cell repertoires in COVID-19. Sequenced by immunoSEQ multiplex PCR; TCRdb stores in-frame clones only, minus some. The data hold 100,000 to 150,000 clones, with more than 60% observed a single time. Sequenced: peripheral blood. The receptors originated from a woman in her 70s with acute or convalescent COVID-19.

In its sample, this clone was seen a few times. In DNA form, the CDR3 reads TGTGCCAGCAGCTTTGGCCCCCGGGACTATGGCTACACCTTC. This translates into CASSFGPRDYGYTF. This chain joins TRBV7-6 and TRBJ1-2; D call uncertain. With 3 bases removed from V and 3 bases from J, the gap between germline ends came to 11 bases. The V gene's germline CDR1 is SGHVS and CDR2 FNYEAQ. This CDR3 contains 14 residues.

This chain links TRBV7-9 with TRBJ1-5, with 7 bases matching TRBD1. V shed 4 bases, J shed 5 bases, and the junction held 5 bases outside the gene matches. Germline V CDR1 and CDR2: SEHNR, FQNEAQ (reference sequence). CDR3 length: 14 residues. CDR3 amino acids: CASSSTGRYQPQHF. Written as DNA, the CDR3 is TGTGCCAGCAGCTCGACAGGGAGGTATCAGCCCCAGCATTTT.

The chain is built from TRBV5-5 and TRBJ1-4; a possible D gene is TRBD1 (6 bases). This CDR3 is built from 15 residues. Trimming stripped 1 base from V and 7 bases from J, with 14 bases between. Germline CDR1 is SGHKS and CDR2 is YYEKEE (reference sequence). The CDR3 DNA reads as TGTGCCAGCAGCTTGTCGCAGGGGAGGGGTGAAAAACTGTTTTTT. Translation: CASSLSQGRGEKLFF.

The genes are TRBV18 and TRBJ1-1, with D maybe TRBD1 (6 bases). Germline loops: CDR1 KGHSH, CDR2 LQKENI. V gave up 2 bases and J gave up 11 bases, with 15 bases separating them. This CDR3 is 13 amino acids long. The DNA of the CDR3 is TGTGCCAGCTCACCATCCGAACAGGGACGGGCTTTCTTT. Translation gives CASSPSEQGRAFF.

This clone has just a few counts. The CDR3 coding sequence is TGTGCCAGCAGCCAAGCCGACATAGGGGGCACTGAAGCTTTCTTT. Translation: CASSQADIGGTEAFF. V is TRBV3-1 (or the pseudogene TRBV3-2) and J is TRBJ1-1, with D tentatively TRBD1 (6 bases). The germline V and J ends were trimmed by 1 base and 4 bases, with 13 bases remaining between them. Germline V gives CDR1 LGHDT, CDR2 YNNKEL (reference sequence). This CDR3 region has 15 residues.

The rearrangement uses TRBV5-1 and TRBJ2-2; D may be TRBD1 (6 bases). The CDR3 has 14 residues. The germline V gene has CDR1 SGHRS and CDR2 YFSETQ. The V end was cut by 1 base, the J end by 6 bases, with 10 bases between. CDR3 nucleotide sequence: TGCGCCAGCAGCTTGACTAGGGGGTCCGGGGAGCTGTTTTTT. Its protein product is CASSLTRGSGELFF.

This sequence joins TRBV9 and TRBJ2-5, with 7 bases aligning to TRBD2. Germline assignment: CDR1 SGDLS and CDR2 YYNGEE. The trim removed 0 bases at V and 4 bases at J, leaving 6 bases unmatched. The CDR3 is 15 residues long. The CDR3 region is CASSVGGREGETQYF. CDR3 DNA sequence: TGTGCCAGCAGCGTAGGTGGTAGGGAGGGAGAGACCCAGTACTTC.

This clone was seen just once. The chain combines TRBV19 with TRBJ1-4; no clear D gene. V lost 7 bases and J lost 4, with 7 bases in between. The CDR3 is 12 amino acids. Looked up from germline, CDR1 is LNHDA and CDR2 is SQIVND (reference sequence). The CDR3 region is CASTGDNEKLFF. CDR3 DNA sequence: TGTGCCAGTACCGGAGATAATGAAAAACTGTTTTTT.

This clone was observed a single time. The V call is TRBV4-2, the J call TRBJ1-2; 7 bases line up with TRBD1. Losses at the gene ends were 4 bases for V and 8 bases for J; bases not matched to a gene: 16. Germline V gene data show CDR1 as LGHNA and CDR2 as YNFKEQ. This CDR3 is built from 16 residues. CDR3 protein: CASSPEYRQGPGGYTF. The CDR3 DNA is TGTGCCAGCAGCCCAGAGTACCGACAGGGCCCAGGGGGCTACACCTTC.

J is TRBJ2-4 and V is TRBV18, with 7 bases fitting TRBD1. CDR1 and CDR2 from the germline V gene are KGHSH and LQKENI. CDR3 length: 16 amino acids. J was trimmed by 1 base and V by 3 bases; bases with no gene match: 6. The CDR3 nucleotides read TGTGCCAGCTCACCGCAGACAGGGCGGGCCAAAAACATTCAGTACTTC. It translates to CASSPQTGRAKNIQYF.

This clone was picked up a small number of times. The CDR3 sequence is CASSQDHLRTANSGANVLTF. The CDR3 coding sequence is TGTGCCAGCAGCCAAGATCATCTGAGGACAGCAAACTCTGGGGCCAACGTCCTGACTTTC. The rearrangement uses TRBV14 and TRBJ2-6, with D tentatively TRBD1 (6 bases). The CDR3 is 20 residues long. The V end lost 0 bases, the J end lost 0 bases, and 18 bases lay between the germline ends. The germline gives CDR1 SGHDN, CDR2 FVKESK.

The genes are TRBV5-4 and TRBJ1-2, with TRBD1 matching 10 bases. The germline V gene has CDR1 SGHNT and CDR2 YYREEE (reference sequence). The CDR3 has 12 residues. V was clipped by 4 bases and J by 8 bases; unmatched bases: 2. The DNA for the CDR3 is TGTGCCAGCAGCCCGACAGGGGGCGGCTACACCTTC. It is translated as CASSPTGGGYTF.

This clone has more than one count but fewer than ten. The chain uses TRBV7-6 and TRBJ2-7, with 9 bases aligning to TRBD1. Looked up from germline, CDR1 is SGHVS and CDR2 is FNYEAQ. CDR3 length equals 15 residues. With V trimmed by 0 bases and J by 4 bases, 4 bases remained unmatched. The CDR3 coding sequence is TGTGCCAGCAGCTTAGCCGGACAGGGGTCATACGAGCAGTACTTC. Its protein is CASSLAGQGSYEQYF.

The chain uses TRBV4-1 and TRBJ1-5; 7 bases agree with TRBD1. Germline loops: CDR1 MGHRA, CDR2 YSYEKL. J gave up 7 bases and V 3 bases, and 15 bases lay outside the gene matches. The CDR3 covers 17 residues. Here the CDR3 reads CASSQDRDSGWRQPQHF. In DNA, the CDR3 is TGCGCCAGCAGCCAGGATCGGGACAGCGGGTGGAGGCAGCCCCAGCATTTT.

V is TRBV4-1 and J is TRBJ2-7, with a possible D match to TRBD1 (5 bases). The CDR3 extends over 16 amino acids. V shed 4 bases and J shed 1 base, with 17 bases lying between them. CDR1 and CDR2 from the germline V gene are MGHRA and YSYEKL. The DNA of the CDR3 is TGCGCCAGCAGCCCTGACCGACGCCAGGGATCCTACGAGCAGTACTTC. Protein: CASSPDRRQGSYEQYF.

Concerning this clone itself: Possible read error: a much larger clone is one base away. This chain links TRBV27 with TRBJ1-1; 7 bases match TRBD1. Germline V CDR1 and CDR2: MNHEY, SMNVEV (reference sequence). CDR3 length: 13 amino acids. V shed 4 bases, J shed 4 bases, and the junction held 3 bases outside the gene matches. The CDR3 loop reads CASSWTGGTEAFF. The CDR3 nucleotides are TGTGCCAGCAGTTGGACAGGCGGCACTGAAGCTTTCTTT.

V usage is TRBV2 and J usage is TRBJ1-5; D is possibly TRBD1 (5 bases). With 4 bases removed from V and 7 bases from J, the gap between germline ends came to 14 bases. The germline CDR1 and CDR2 sequences are SNHLY and FYNNEI. This CDR3 is 14 amino acids long. CDR3 coding DNA: TGTGCCAGCAGTGCGCGCTCGGGGGGACAGCCCCAGCATTTT. It yields the protein CASSARSGGQPQHF.

The CDR3 protein is CASRGRGQNEQFF. Written as DNA, the CDR3 is TGTGCCAGCCGGGGCAGGGGTCAAAATGAGCAGTTCTTC. The chain has TRBV5-5 and TRBJ2-1; TRBD1 is a possible D gene (6 bases). The germline V gene encodes CDR1 SGHKS and CDR2 YYEKEE (reference sequence). V shed 7 bases and J shed 7 bases, with 15 bases lying between them. There are 13 residues in the CDR3.

CDR3 protein: CSVFTPGQGTSNYGYTF. Written as DNA, the CDR3 is TGCAGCGTTTTTACCCCGGGACAGGGGACTTCTAACTATGGCTACACCTTC. This chain uses TRBV29-1 with TRBJ1-2; 10 bases agree with TRBD1. Germline V gene lookup returns CDR1 SQVTM and CDR2 ANQGSEA. The CDR3 totals 17 residues. V trimming: 5 bases; J trimming: 0 bases; junction bases outside the gene matches: 12.

This clone was recorded at least ten times. The chain links TRBV29-1 to TRBJ2-7; D possibly corresponds to TRBD1 (6 bases). With 5 bases removed from V and 4 bases from J, the gap between germline ends came to 12 bases. CDR3 length: 12 amino acids. Germline V gene lookup returns CDR1 SQVTM and CDR2 ANQGSEA. CDR3 sequence: CSVLGGQYEQYF. CDR3 nucleotide sequence: TGCAGCGTTCTTGGGGGCCAGTACGAGCAGTACTTC.

This clone came up a few times. The rearrangement joins TRBV5-5 to TRBJ1-2; 9 bases match TRBD1. V was clipped by 0 bases and J by 2 bases; unmatched bases: 5. Germline CDR1 SGHKS, CDR2 YYEKEE (reference sequence). The length of the CDR3 is 16 residues. The CDR3 DNA is TGTGCCAGCAGCTTGGCGGGACAGGGCAAAAACTATGGCTACACCTTC. Its translation is CASSLAGQGKNYGYTF.